Presented here are 26 T cell receptor beta chains from one specimen sequenced in a study of PD-1 blockade in mismatch repair-deficient tumors. This table comes from immunoSEQ multiplex PCR, and its TCRdb copy is limited to in-frame clones, with some not included. The repertoire holds under 75,000 clones, with approximately 89% as singletons. The sample consisted of peripheral blood, taken 52 weeks after starting pembrolizumab. The receptors here all came from an adult with mismatch repair-deficient cancer.

The CDR3, as DNA: TGCAGCGTTGAAGGGGCAGCCTACGAGCAGTACTTC. Residues: CSVEGAAYEQYF. The chain uses TRBV29-1 and TRBJ2-7; D is unresolved. This CDR3 contains 12 residues. The germline V gene encodes CDR1 SQVTM and CDR2 ANQGSEA. V was shortened by 1 base and J by 2 bases, with 6 bases between the two germline ends.

The gene calls are TRBV11-2 and TRBJ2-1, with 11 bases matching TRBD2. V was pared by 5 bases and J by 7 bases, with 7 bases of the junction left unmatched. Germline V gene sequence: CDR1 SGHAT, CDR2 FQNNGV. CDR3 length: 15 amino acids. The CDR3 bases are TGTGCCAGCAGCCCCCGGACTAGCGGGTTTAATGAGCAGTTCTTC. This encodes CASSPRTSGFNEQFF.

The chain employs TRBV4-2 and TRBJ2-3; no firm D call. This CDR3 contains 16 residues. V gave up 4 bases and J gave up 0 bases, with 14 bases separating them. Germline CDR1 and CDR2: LGHNA and YNFKEQ. The CDR3 region is CASSPRMGESTDTQYF. The CDR3 bases are TGTGCCAGCAGCCCACGAATGGGCGAGAGCACAGATACGCAGTATTTT.

This chain links TRBV10-3 with TRBJ2-7; 9 positions agree with TRBD1. CDR1 ENHRY and CDR2 SYGVKD come from the germline V gene. The CDR3 loop spans 14 amino acids. V trimming: 6 bases; J trimming: 3 bases; junction bases outside the gene matches: 6. The CDR3 spells CAISGTGTFYEQYF. The DNA for the CDR3 is TGTGCCATCAGCGGGACAGGGACCTTCTACGAGCAGTACTTC.

The chain combines TRBV7-6 with TRBJ2-7; 9 positions agree with TRBD1. The germline gives CDR1 SGHVS, CDR2 FNYEAQ. The V segment lost 5 bases and the J segment 4 bases; nucleotides outside the gene matches: 6. CDR3 length equals 14 residues. CDR3 region: CASSPGTGWYEQYF. The CDR3 coding sequence is TGTGCCAGCAGCCCCGGGACAGGGTGGTACGAGCAGTACTTC.

The CDR3 DNA follows: TGTGCCAGCAGTTTGGCTAGAGGCGGACCAGATACGCAGTATTTT. It is translated as CASSLARGGPDTQYF. The chain is built from TRBV27 and TRBJ2-3; D gene uncertain. The V end was cut by 3 bases, the J end by 4 bases, with 14 bases between. The germline V gene has CDR1 MNHEY and CDR2 SMNVEV (reference sequence). The CDR3 sequence is 15 residues long.

This clone has only one observation. This chain connects TRBV7-9 to TRBJ2-2; a weak D match, TRBD1 (6 bases). V was cut by 4 bases and J by 4 bases, with 13 bases left in between. The CDR3 is 15 residues long. Germline-derived CDR1 and CDR2 are SEHNR and FQNEAQ (reference sequence). CDR3 residues: CASSSTGTPTGELFF. CDR3 DNA: TGTGCCAGCAGCTCGACCGGGACACCCACCGGGGAGCTGTTTTTT.

This clone was recorded a few times. The chain couples TRBV4-2 to TRBJ1-2; maybe TRBD1 (5 bases). Germline V gives CDR1 LGHNA, CDR2 YNFKEQ. This CDR3 is 15 amino acids long. Trimming removed 4 bases from V and 4 bases from J, with 16 bases in between. CDR3 DNA sequence: TGTGCCAGCAGCCTCGGGACCGGCACACTCTATGGCTACACCTTC. Protein: CASSLGTGTLYGYTF.

V gene TRBV4-3 combines with J gene TRBJ2-5; 11 bases match TRBD2. CDR1 and CDR2 (germline): LGHNA, YSLEER. This CDR3 comprises 16 residues. After removal of 4 bases from V and 5 bases from J, the junction contained 9 bases not matched to a gene. CDR3: CASSRRTSGPFETQYF. In DNA form, the CDR3 reads TGCGCCAGCAGCCGAAGGACTAGCGGGCCTTTCGAGACCCAGTACTTC.

This chain connects TRBV5-4 to TRBJ2-7, with 7 bases identical to TRBD1. With V trimmed by 5 bases and J by 2 bases, 7 bases remained unmatched. This CDR3 is 14 amino acids long. CDR1 and CDR2 (germline): SGHNT, YYREEE (reference sequence). DNA of the CDR3: TGTGCCAGCAGAGAGACAGGGATGACCTACGAGCAGTACTTC. This sequence encodes CASRETGMTYEQYF.

The chain employs TRBV5-6 and TRBJ1-4; weak D call: TRBD1 (5 bases). Germline V CDR1 and CDR2: SGHDT, YYEEEE. Between the trimmed V and J ends, which lost 4 bases and 7 bases, there was a span of 14 bases. This CDR3 has 14 amino acids. The CDR3 nucleotides are TGTGCCAGCAGCCGCCGGGACCTGAGTGAAAAACTGTTTTTT. This gives the protein CASSRRDLSEKLFF.

This clone was recorded once. The V gene is TRBV5-1, the J gene TRBJ1-2; 7 bases match TRBD1. The CDR3 extends over 13 amino acids. V was pared by 0 bases and J by 7 bases, with 3 bases of the junction left unmatched. Germline loops: CDR1 SGHRS, CDR2 YFSETQ. CDR3 sequence: CASSLETGFGYTF. The CDR3 coding sequence is TGCGCCAGCAGCTTGGAGACAGGGTTTGGCTACACCTTC.

The rearrangement links TRBV6-1 to TRBJ2-7, with 9 positions matching TRBD1. The ends lost 8 bases at V and 6 bases at J; junction bases unmatched: 11. The CDR3 is 14 amino acids. Per the germline V gene, CDR1 is MNHNS and CDR2 is SASEGT. The CDR3 bases are TGTGCCAGCGCGGAGAAACAGGGGGCCATCGAGCAGTACTTC. Translation: CASAEKQGAIEQYF.

The V call is TRBV5-1, the J call TRBJ2-5; D is unclear. The CDR3 totals 14 residues. CDR1 is SGHRS, CDR2 YFSETQ, per germline. Trimming took off 3 bases at V and 3 bases at J, with 12 bases between the two ends. For the CDR3, the DNA is TGCGCCAGCAGCTCCGGACGGTCAGAAGAGACCCAGTACTTC. Encoded protein: CASSSGRSEETQYF.

This sequence joins TRBV6-1 and TRBJ1-2; a weak D match, TRBD1 (5 bases). This CDR3 has 14 residues. In germline, CDR1 is MNHNS, CDR2 SASEGT. Trimming pared 6 bases from V and 7 bases from J, leaving 18 bases between. CDR3 loop: CASSTGGAARGYTF. The CDR3 DNA is TGTGCCAGCAGCACCGGAGGGGCGGCCCGTGGCTACACCTTC.

This chain uses TRBV10-3 with TRBJ1-1; D possibly corresponds to TRBD1 (6 bases). Per germline, CDR1 ENHRY and CDR2 SYGVKD. The ends were cut back, 3 bases at V and 1 base at J, with 15 bases in the middle. CDR3 size: 16 residues. The CDR3 protein is CAISDRVHRANTEAFF. The CDR3, as DNA: TGTGCCATCAGTGATAGGGTACACAGGGCGAACACTGAAGCTTTCTTT.

This chain joins TRBV7-6 and TRBJ2-1; D possibly uses TRBD1 or TRBD2 (6 bases each). Germline CDR1 reads SGHVS; CDR2 reads FNYEAQ. The V gene lost 2 bases and the J gene lost 9 bases, with 14 bases spanning the gap. This CDR3 is built from 14 residues. The CDR3 bases are TGTGCCAGCAGCTTATCCTCGGGGGCGGGTGAGCAGTTCTTC. Translating it yields CASSLSSGAGEQFF. Combining the CDR3 with reference TRBV7-6 and TRBJ2-1 gives the whole variable domain GAGVSQSPRYKVTKRGQDVALRCDPISGHVSLYWYRQALGQGPEFLTYFNYEAQQDKSGLPNDRFSAERPEGSISTLTIQRTEQRDSAMYRCASSLSSGAGEQFFGPGTRLTVL.

This clone appeared a single time. This rearrangement joins TRBV11-2 to TRBJ2-7; a weak D match, TRBD2 (6 bases). CDR3 length equals 13 residues. Germline V gene sequence: CDR1 SGHAT, CDR2 FQNNGV. Trimming took 2 bases from V and 2 from J, leaving 7 bases between them. The CDR3 loop is CASSLSGAYEQYF. The CDR3 coding sequence is TGTGCCAGCAGCTTATCGGGAGCCTACGAGCAGTACTTC.

This chain uses TRBV5-1 with TRBJ1-1, with TRBD1 identical over 7 bases. The CDR3 is made up of 17 amino acids. Germline V CDR1 and CDR2: SGHRS, YFSETQ. Germline trimming cut 0 bases from V and 1 base from J; bases unmatched to any gene: 9. The CDR3 DNA sequence: TGCGCCAGCAGCTTGGAGGGCAGGGGGTCGGGGAACACTGAAGCTTTCTTT. Protein: CASSLEGRGSGNTEAFF.

The rearrangement links TRBV11-2 to TRBJ2-2; no clear D gene. Germline V gene lookup returns CDR1 SGHAT and CDR2 FQNNGV. The CDR3 consists of 14 residues. Trimming pared 5 bases from V and 4 bases from J, leaving 11 bases between. CDR3 sequence (DNA): TGTGCCAGCAGCCCAGGCAGGAGCACCGGGGAGCTGTTTTTT. Translation: CASSPGRSTGELFF.

The V and J genes are TRBV30 and TRBJ2-5; a weak D match, TRBD1 (5 bases). This CDR3 region has 15 residues. Per germline, CDR1 GTSNPN and CDR2 SVGIG (reference sequence). V was clipped by 0 bases and J by 5 bases, with 16 bases between them. For the CDR3, the DNA is TGTGCCTGGAGTGTACCCCTGACAGAGGATGAGACCCAGTACTTC. This codes for CAWSVPLTEDETQYF.

V usage is TRBV4-3 and J usage is TRBJ2-1; D may correspond to TRBD1 or TRBD2 (5 bases each). The germline V and J ends were trimmed by 0 bases and 4 bases, with 10 bases remaining between them. Germline lookup yields CDR1 LGHNA and CDR2 YSLEER. The CDR3 contains 15 residues. The CDR3 region is CASSQDRDHYNEQFF. DNA for the CDR3: TGCGCCAGCAGCCAAGATCGGGACCATTACAATGAGCAGTTCTTC.

The V and J genes are TRBV16 and TRBJ2-7; 16 positions match TRBD2. Losses at the gene ends were 9 bases for V and 5 bases for J; bases not matched to a gene: 4. This CDR3 has 14 amino acids. Germline assignment: CDR1 KGHSY and CDR2 FQNENV. The CDR3 region has the DNA TGTGCCAGTGGGACTAGCGGGAGGGCCCACGAGCAGTACTTC. Amino acid sequence: CASGTSGRAHEQYF.

The chain combines TRBV30 with TRBJ2-7; the D is unclear. CDR3 length: 11 amino acids. Germline V gives CDR1 GTSNPN, CDR2 SVGIG (reference sequence). Trimming took off 5 bases at V and 4 bases at J, with 9 bases between the two ends. As DNA, the CDR3 is TGTGCCTGGGCCTCGTCATACGAGCAGTACTTC. Translation gives CAWASSYEQYF.

The chain couples TRBV6-5 to TRBJ2-3, with TRBD2 matching 8 bases. The germline V gene has CDR1 MNHEY and CDR2 SVGAGI. The CDR3 totals 15 residues. The ends lost 3 bases at V and 1 base at J; junction bases unmatched: 3. The CDR3 spells CASSYQLAGTDTQYF. The CDR3 nucleotides read TGTGCCAGCAGTTATCAACTAGCGGGCACAGATACGCAGTATTTT.

This chain uses TRBV29-1 with TRBJ1-5; D might be TRBD1 (5 bases). V gave up 6 bases and J gave up 7 bases, with 16 bases separating them. The CDR3 is 13 residues long. CDR1 SQVTM and CDR2 ANQGSEA come from the germline V gene. This CDR3 reads CSVLSGVGQPQHF. CDR3 coding DNA: TGCAGCGTATTATCGGGGGTGGGACAGCCCCAGCATTTT.